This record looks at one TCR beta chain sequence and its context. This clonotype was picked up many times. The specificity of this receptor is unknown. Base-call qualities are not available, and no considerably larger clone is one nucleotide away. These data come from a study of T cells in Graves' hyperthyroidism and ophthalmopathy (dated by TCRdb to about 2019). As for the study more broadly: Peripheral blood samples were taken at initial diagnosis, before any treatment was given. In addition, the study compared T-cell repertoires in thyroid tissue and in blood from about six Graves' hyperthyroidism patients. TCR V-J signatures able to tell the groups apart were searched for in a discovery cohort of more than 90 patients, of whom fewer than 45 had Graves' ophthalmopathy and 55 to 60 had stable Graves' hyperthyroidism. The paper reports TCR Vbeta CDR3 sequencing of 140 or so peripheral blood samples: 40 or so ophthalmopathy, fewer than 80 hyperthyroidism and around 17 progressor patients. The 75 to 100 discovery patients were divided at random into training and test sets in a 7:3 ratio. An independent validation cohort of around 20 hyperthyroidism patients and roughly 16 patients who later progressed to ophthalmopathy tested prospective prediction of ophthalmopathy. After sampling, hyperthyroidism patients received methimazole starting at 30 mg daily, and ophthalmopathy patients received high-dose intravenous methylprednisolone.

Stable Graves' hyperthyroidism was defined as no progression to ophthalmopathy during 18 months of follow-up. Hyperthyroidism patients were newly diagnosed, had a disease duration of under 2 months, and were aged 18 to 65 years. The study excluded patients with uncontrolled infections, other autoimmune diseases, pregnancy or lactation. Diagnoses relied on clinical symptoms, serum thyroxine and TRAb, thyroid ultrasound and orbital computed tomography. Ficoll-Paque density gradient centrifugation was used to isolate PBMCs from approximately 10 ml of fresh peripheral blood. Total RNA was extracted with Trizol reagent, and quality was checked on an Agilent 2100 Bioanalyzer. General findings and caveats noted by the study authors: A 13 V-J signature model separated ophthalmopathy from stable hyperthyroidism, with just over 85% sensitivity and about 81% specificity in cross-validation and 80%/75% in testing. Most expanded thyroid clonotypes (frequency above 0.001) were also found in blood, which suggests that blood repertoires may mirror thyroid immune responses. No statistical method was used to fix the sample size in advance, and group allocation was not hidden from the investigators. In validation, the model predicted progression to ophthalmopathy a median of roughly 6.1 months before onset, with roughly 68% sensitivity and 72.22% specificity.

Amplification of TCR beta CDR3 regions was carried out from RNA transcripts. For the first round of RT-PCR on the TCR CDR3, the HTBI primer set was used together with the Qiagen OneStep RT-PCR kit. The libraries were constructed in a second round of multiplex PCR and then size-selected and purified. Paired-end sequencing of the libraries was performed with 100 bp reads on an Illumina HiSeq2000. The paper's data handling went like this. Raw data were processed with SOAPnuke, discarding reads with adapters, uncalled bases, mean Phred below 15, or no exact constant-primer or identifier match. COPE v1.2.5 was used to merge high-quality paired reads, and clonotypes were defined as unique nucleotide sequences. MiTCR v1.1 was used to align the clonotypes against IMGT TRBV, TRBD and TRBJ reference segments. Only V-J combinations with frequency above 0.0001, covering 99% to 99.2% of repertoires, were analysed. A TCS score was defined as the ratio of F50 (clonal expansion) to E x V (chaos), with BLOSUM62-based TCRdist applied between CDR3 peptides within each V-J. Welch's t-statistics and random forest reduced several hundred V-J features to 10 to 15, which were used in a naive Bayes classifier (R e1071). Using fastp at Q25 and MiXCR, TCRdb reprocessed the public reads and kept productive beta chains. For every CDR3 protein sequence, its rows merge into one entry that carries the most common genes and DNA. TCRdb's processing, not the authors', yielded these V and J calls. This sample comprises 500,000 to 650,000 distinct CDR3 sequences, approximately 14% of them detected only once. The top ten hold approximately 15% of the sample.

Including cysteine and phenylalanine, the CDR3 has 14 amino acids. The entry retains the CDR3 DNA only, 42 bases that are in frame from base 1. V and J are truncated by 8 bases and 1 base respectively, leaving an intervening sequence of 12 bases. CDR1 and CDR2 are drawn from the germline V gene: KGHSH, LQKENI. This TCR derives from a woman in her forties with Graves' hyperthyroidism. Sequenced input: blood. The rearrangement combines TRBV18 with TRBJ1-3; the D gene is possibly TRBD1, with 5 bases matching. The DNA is TGTGCCAGCAGTCCTGGGACTTCTGGAAACACCATATATTTT. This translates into CASSPGTSGNTIYF.